This record looks at one T cell receptor beta chain sequence and its context. Checkpoint therapy with ipilimumab 1 mg/kg began 14 to 28 days after transplant. Patients received nivolumab 3 mg/kg at weeks 1, 4, 7, 10, then fortnightly to week 26. Produced via immunoSEQ multiplex PCR; TCRdb's table is partial and in-frame only. The table records approximately 40,000 clones, 80% to 95% of them present only once. The data derive from a study of ipilimumab plus nivolumab after autologous stem cell transplantation. The CDR3 spans 11 residues. Per the germline V gene, CDR1 is SGHRS and CDR2 is YFSETQ. Trimming cost V 8 bases and J 5 bases; bases outside gene matches: 1.

The TCR originated in a male donor with multiple myeloma. The sequencing used PBMCs, collected in a trial of ipilimumab plus nivolumab as post-transplant consolidation. The chain uses TRBV5-1 and TRBJ2-5; TRBD1 agrees at 9 bases. The CDR3 protein is CASGQGETQYF. The CDR3 DNA sequence: TGCGCCAGTGGACAGGGGGAGACCCAGTACTTC.